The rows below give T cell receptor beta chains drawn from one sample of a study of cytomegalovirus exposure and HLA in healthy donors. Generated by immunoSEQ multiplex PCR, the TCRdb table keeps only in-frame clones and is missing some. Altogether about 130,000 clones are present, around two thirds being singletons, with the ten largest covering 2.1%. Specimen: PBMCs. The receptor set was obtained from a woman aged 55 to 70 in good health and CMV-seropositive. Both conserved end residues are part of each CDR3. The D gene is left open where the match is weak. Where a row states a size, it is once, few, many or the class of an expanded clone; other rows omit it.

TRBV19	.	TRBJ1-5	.	TGTGCCAGTAGTATAGATCGGAGGGGGGGCGGTCAGCCCCAGCATTTT	CASSIDRRGGGQPQHF
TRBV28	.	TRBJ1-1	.	TGTGCCAGCAGTTTATTCGGGGGATCGGGGACTGAAGCTTTCTTT	CASSLFGGSGTEAFF
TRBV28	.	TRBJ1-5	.	TGTGCCAGCAGTTTGAACAGGGCTCAGCCCCAGCATTTT	CASSLNRAQPQHF
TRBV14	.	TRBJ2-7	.	TGTGCCAGCAGCCACACCTACGAGCAGTACTTC	CASSHTYEQYF
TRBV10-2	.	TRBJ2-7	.	TGCGCCAGCAGTGAGTCTTACGGGAGACCGTACGAGCAGTACTTC	CASSESYGRPYEQYF
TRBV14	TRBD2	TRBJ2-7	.	TGTGCCAGCAGCCAAGTTGGACGTACTAGCGGTCCTTTCTCCTACGAGCAGTACTTC	CASSQVGRTSGPFSYEQYF
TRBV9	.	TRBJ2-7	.	TGTGCCAGCAGCCCAGGGGCGACAGCTACCTACGAGCAGTACTTC	CASSPGATATYEQYF
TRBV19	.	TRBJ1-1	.	TGTGCCAGTAGTATCAGGGTTGGAGCTTTCTTT	CASSIRVGAFF
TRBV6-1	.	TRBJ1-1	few	TGTGCCAGCAGTGAATTGGGTACAGGGAACACTGAAGCTTTCTTT	CASSELGTGNTEAFF
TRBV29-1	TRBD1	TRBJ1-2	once	TGCAGCGTGGGACAGGGTCATGGCTACACCTTC	CSVGQGHGYTF
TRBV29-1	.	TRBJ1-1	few	TGCAGCGTTGTTAGTCCCCTTAACACTGAAGCTTTCTTT	CSVVSPLNTEAFF
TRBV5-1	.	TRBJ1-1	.	TGCGCCAGCAGCCCCAGTTTGACAGGCGGCGGTGAAGCTTTCTTT	CASSPSLTGGGEAFF
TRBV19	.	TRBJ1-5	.	TGTGCCAGTAGTATGAGGGGCAATCAGCCCCAGCATTTT	CASSMRGNQPQHF
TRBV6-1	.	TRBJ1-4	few	TGTGCCAGCAGGGAAGGGGCCGCCAATGAAAAACTGTTTTTT	CASREGAANEKLFF
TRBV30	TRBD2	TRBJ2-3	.	TGTGCCTGGAGTCACGGGGGGACAGATACGCAGTATTTT	CAWSHGGTDTQYF
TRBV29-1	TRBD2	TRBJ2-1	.	TGCAGCGACATGGGGCCTAGCGGGAGCTCCTACAATGAGCAGTTCTTC	CSDMGPSGSSYNEQFF
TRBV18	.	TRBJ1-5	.	TGTGCCAGCTCACCCGACGGGAATCAGCCCCAGCATTTT	CASSPDGNQPQHF
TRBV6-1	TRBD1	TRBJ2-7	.	TGTGCCAGCAGTGAGGGGACAGGTACCTACGAGCAGTACTTC	CASSEGTGTYEQYF
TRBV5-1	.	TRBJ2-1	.	TGCGCCAGCAGCTTGGAGGCGGGTTCCTACAATGAGCAGTTCTTC	CASSLEAGSYNEQFF
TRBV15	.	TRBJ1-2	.	TGTGCCACCAGCGGGGCGGACCACTATGGCTACACCTTC	CATSGADHYGYTF
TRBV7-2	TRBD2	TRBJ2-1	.	TGTGCCAGCAGCTCATTAGGGGGGCTAGCGGGGTACAATGAGCAGTTCTTC	CASSSLGGLAGYNEQFF
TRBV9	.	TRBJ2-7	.	TGTGCCAGCAGCGATCAGCAGGGGAACGAGCAGTACTTC	CASSDQQGNEQYF
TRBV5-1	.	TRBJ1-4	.	TGCGCCAGCAGCTTGGGCGGGGGTGGCGAAAAACTGTTTTTT	CASSLGGGGEKLFF
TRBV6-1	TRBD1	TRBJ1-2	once	TGTGCCAGCAGGACCGGGACAGGGGGCGGCTACACCTTC	CASRTGTGGGYTF
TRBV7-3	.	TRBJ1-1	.	TGTGCCAGCAGCCTCCTGACAAGCACTGAAGCTTTCTTT	CASSLLTSTEAFF
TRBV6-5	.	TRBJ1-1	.	TGTGCCAGCAGTTTCGACATCAGGGCTTTCTTT	CASSFDIRAFF
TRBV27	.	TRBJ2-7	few	TGTGCCAGCAGTTTTGCAGGGAAAACCTACGAGCAGTACTTC	CASSFAGKTYEQYF
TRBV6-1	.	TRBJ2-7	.	TGTGCCAGCTTATTTGGGACTGCCAGGGCTTACGAGCAGTACTTC	CASLFGTARAYEQYF
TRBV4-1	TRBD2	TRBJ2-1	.	TGCGCCAGCAGCCAAGTTTCTAGCGGAACCTACAATGAGCAGTTCTTC	CASSQVSSGTYNEQFF
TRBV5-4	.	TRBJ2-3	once	TGTGCCAGCAGCCTAGGGGGACGCACAGATACGCAGTATTTT	CASSLGGRTDTQYF
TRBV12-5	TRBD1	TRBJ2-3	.	TGTGCTAGTGGTTCCGACAGGGGGCTAAAGCAGTATTTT	CASGSDRGLKQYF
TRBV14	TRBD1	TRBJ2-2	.	TGTGCCAGCAGGGGACAGGGTGTCACCGGGGAGCTGTTTTTT	CASRGQGVTGELFF
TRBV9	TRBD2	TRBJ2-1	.	TGTGCCAGCAGCGTAGACGCCGCGGGAGGGAATGAGCAGTTCTTC	CASSVDAAGGNEQFF
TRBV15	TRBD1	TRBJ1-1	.	TGTGCCACTCAGATAACAGGGGTGGTAAACACTGAAGCTTTCTTT	CATQITGVVNTEAFF
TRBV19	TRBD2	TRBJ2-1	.	TGTGCCAGTAGTATAAGCGGGAGCTCCTACAATGAGCAGTTCTTC	CASSISGSSYNEQFF
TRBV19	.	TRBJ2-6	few	TGTGCCAGTAGTTCACAGGGCTCTGGGGCCAACGTCCTGACTTTC	CASSSQGSGANVLTF
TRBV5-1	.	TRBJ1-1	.	TGCGCCAGCAGCTACGAGACAGGGAACACTGAAGCTTTCTTT	CASSYETGNTEAFF
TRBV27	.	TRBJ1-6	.	TGTGCCAGCAGTTTATCGAGGACAGAGAATTCACCCCTCCACTTT	CASSLSRTENSPLHF
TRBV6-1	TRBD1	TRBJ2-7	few	TGTGCCAGCAGATCCCTGGACAGGAACGAGCAGTACTTC	CASRSLDRNEQYF
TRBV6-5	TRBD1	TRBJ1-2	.	TGTGCCAGCAGTTACAGGACAGGGAACGGTGGCTACACCTTC	CASSYRTGNGGYTF